Given below is one T cell receptor beta chain in context. The antigen is not known. The missing CDR3 end, 3 residues past where the read stops, is filled in from the germline J gene. CD4+CD25+CD127- Tregs, CD4+CD25- non-Tregs, CD4 and CD8 cells were sorted. The data derive from a study of Tregs in tolerant kidney transplant recipients. Study outcomes and limitations: Changing PCR primers prevented nucleotide comparison between some patients' samples. This study did not directly address biological reproducibility. Expanding Tregs on activated donor B cells appeared to best identify donor-specific TCRbeta clones.

Profiling relied on immunoSEQ multiplex PCR, and the TCRdb table lists in-frame clones only, not all of them. The repertoire table contains around 48,000 clones. The V and J ends lost 2 bases and 7 bases respectively, with 11 bases between them. CDR3 length: 14 residues. The germline V gene has CDR1 KGHSH and CDR2 LQKENI. This TCR was recovered from a human donor who received a combined kidney and bone marrow transplant. The sample here was CD4+ T cells from blood, taken before the transplant. The chain employs TRBV18 and TRBJ1-4, with TRBD1 as a possible D gene (5 bases). The covered CDR3 bases are TGTGCCAGCTCACCAAGAAGGGGAGGTGAAAAA. As protein: CASSPRRGGEK. The entire CDR3 is CASSPRRGGEKLFF.